These T cell receptor beta chains were read from a single sample in a study of vaccination effects on CD4 cells after COVID-19. These receptors have no known antigen. Assay: immunoSEQ multiplex PCR; the TCRdb copy retains only in-frame clones and omits some. The table lists under 70,000 clones, roughly 76% of them singletons. Sequencing was performed on CD4+ T cells from PBMCs cultured with HCoV-OC43 spike peptides, taken before COVID-19 vaccination. The receptors were gathered from a human donor who received a COVID-19 vaccine. The CDR3 runs from the conserved cysteine through the conserved F or W. A D gene is named only where the DNA matches it firmly. Rows may omit the clone size; those that give it use once, few, many or a size class.

V	size	J	D	CDR3	DNA
TRBV29-1	.	TRBJ2-1	TRBD1	CSVTLFQGASNEQFF	TGCAGCGTTACTTTATTTCAGGGGGCCTCCAATGAGCAGTTCTTC
TRBV6-2/TRBV6-3	.	TRBJ1-5	.	CASSPGGALQPQHF	TGTGCCAGCAGTCCGGGGGGGGCACTTCAGCCCCAGCATTTT
TRBV29-1	.	TRBJ2-2	.	CRGGGGGGELFF	TGCAGGGGGGGAGGGGGGGGCGGGGAGCTGTTTTTT
TRBV9	.	TRBJ2-3	.	CASSVFLDTQYF	TGTGCCAGCAGCGTCTTCTTAGATACGCAGTATTTT
TRBV20-1	once	TRBJ2-1	TRBD2	CSASSGGAINEQFF	TGCAGTGCTAGTAGCGGGGGCGCCATCAATGAGCAGTTCTTC
TRBV5-6	.	TRBJ2-5	.	CASSLGPNQETQYF	TGTGCCAGCAGCTTGGGCCCCAACCAAGAGACCCAGTACTTC
TRBV6-5	.	TRBJ2-3	.	CANPGEEGTGDTQYF	TGTGCCAACCCGGGGGAGGAGGGTACGGGGGATACGCAGTATTTT
TRBV11-2	few	TRBJ2-1	TRBD2	CASSSAPSGVNEQFF	TGTGCCAGCAGCTCTGCGCCTAGCGGGGTAAATGAGCAGTTCTTC
TRBV5-1	.	TRBJ2-5	.	CASSGGRQETQYF	TGCGCCAGCAGCGGCGGACGTCAAGAGACCCAGTACTTC
TRBV27	.	TRBJ2-2	.	CASSSPGTYTGELFF	TGTGCCAGCAGTTCCCCCGGGACCTACACCGGGGAGCTGTTTTTT
TRBV5-1	once	TRBJ2-5	.	CASSLTSPQETQYF	TGCGCCAGCAGCTTGACTAGCCCACAAGAGACCCAGTACTTC
TRBV10-2	.	TRBJ1-2	.	CASSESGRGSYGYTF	TGCGCCAGCAGTGAGTCGGGCAGGGGAAGCTATGGCTACACCTTC
TRBV19	.	TRBJ1-1	.	CASSRGTANTEAFF	TGTGCCAGTAGCCGCGGGACGGCGAACACTGAAGCTTTCTTT
TRBV10-1	.	TRBJ1-3	TRBD1	CASWSGGPKGGNTIYF	TGCGCCAGCTGGTCAGGGGGCCCGAAGGGTGGAAACACCATATATTTT
TRBV9	once	TRBJ1-3	.	CASSVAGGPNSGNTIYF	TGTGCCAGCAGCGTAGCTGGGGGCCCTAACTCTGGAAACACCATATATTTT
TRBV29-1	once	TRBJ1-2	.	CSAKLISGYTF	TGCAGCGCCAAACTTATTTCCGGCTACACCTTC
TRBV5-4	few	TRBJ1-2	.	CASSLQGSGGGYTF	TGTGCCAGCAGCCTGCAAGGGTCCGGGGGTGGCTACACCTTC
TRBV19	few	TRBJ2-4	TRBD2	CASRSSGGPAKNIQYF	TGTGCCAGTAGGTCTAGCGGGGGCCCAGCCAAAAACATTCAGTACTTC
TRBV15	.	TRBJ2-3	.	CATSRDGGIGTDTQYF	TGTGCCACCAGCAGAGACGGGGGTATTGGTACAGATACGCAGTATTTT
TRBV6-5	.	TRBJ1-3	TRBD1	CASTTDPGTENTIYF	TGTGCCAGCACCACTGACCCCGGGACAGAAAACACCATATATTTT
TRBV7-9	.	TRBJ2-3	.	CASRVHTTDTQYF	TGTGCCAGCAGGGTCCACACCACAGATACGCAGTATTTT
TRBV28	.	TRBJ1-6	.	CASTTWSGSDNSPLHF	TGTGCCAGCACCACGTGGTCAGGGTCGGATAATTCACCCCTCCACTTT
TRBV5-8	few	TRBJ1-5	TRBD1	CASSSGTGERQPQHF	TGTGCCAGCAGCTCCGGGACAGGGGAACGCCAGCCCCAGCATTTT
TRBV5-4	.	TRBJ2-3	.	CASSPTWGDTQYF	TGTGCCAGCAGCCCCACCTGGGGGGATACGCAGTATTTT
TRBV19	.	TRBJ2-1	.	CASSIAGITGEQFF	TGTGCCAGTAGTATTGCGGGCATAACCGGTGAGCAGTTCTTC
TRBV11-2	.	TRBJ1-4	.	CASSLDLRRRLGEKLFF	TGTGCCAGCAGCTTAGATCTGAGAAGGCGTCTCGGTGAAAAACTGTTTTTT
TRBV5-1	.	TRBJ2-2	.	CASRVTSGELFF	TGCGCCAGCAGGGTCACCTCCGGGGAGCTGTTTTTT
TRBV6-5	.	TRBJ1-4	TRBD1	CASDSGGTNEKLFF	TGTGCCAGTGACTCAGGGGGAACTAATGAAAAACTGTTTTTT
TRBV4-1	few	TRBJ2-2	.	CASSQDTFRGLTNTGELFF	TGCGCCAGCAGCCAAGATACATTTCGGGGGTTGACGAACACCGGGGAGCTGTTTTTT
TRBV29-1	.	TRBJ1-2	.	CSVARTTGLTANYGYTF	TGCAGCGTTGCCCGGACCACAGGGTTGACAGCTAACTATGGCTACACCTTC
TRBV19	.	TRBJ1-5	.	CASSIDRSNQPQHF	TGTGCCAGTAGTATAGACAGGAGCAATCAGCCCCAGCATTTT
TRBV18	.	TRBJ2-4	.	CASSPGWGKNIQYF	TGTGCCAGCTCACCAGGATGGGGCAAAAACATTCAGTACTTC
TRBV12-5	.	TRBJ2-4	TRBD1	CASGLGQGTKNIQYF	TGTGCTAGTGGTTTGGGACAGGGGACCAAAAACATTCAGTACTTC
TRBV24-1	.	TRBJ1-2	.	CATSDFDGFSYGYTF	TGTGCCACCAGTGATTTTGACGGGTTTTCCTATGGCTACACCTTC
TRBV29-1	few	TRBJ2-5	TRBD1	CSVGQGSQETQYF	TGCAGCGTTGGACAGGGTTCCCAAGAGACCCAGTACTTC
TRBV12-3/TRBV12-4	.	TRBJ1-6	.	CASSPGYTPLHF	TGTGCCAGCAGTCCAGGGTACACACCCCTCCACTTT
TRBV6-4	few	TRBJ2-2	.	CASSRDPSTGELFF	TGTGCCAGCAGTCGCGACCCGTCCACCGGGGAGCTGTTTTTT
TRBV5-1	.	TRBJ2-5	TRBD2	CASSLLAGGPETQYF	TGCGCCAGCAGCTTGTTAGCGGGGGGGCCGGAGACCCAGTACTTC
TRBV28	.	TRBJ1-4	.	CASSQHGRTEKLFF	TGTGCCAGCAGTCAACACGGGCGGACGGAAAAACTGTTTTTT
TRBV7-9	.	TRBJ1-1	.	CASSFQENTEAFF	TGTGCCAGCAGCTTTCAGGAAAACACTGAAGCTTTCTTT
TRBV24-1	.	TRBJ2-1	TRBD2	CATSPRLAGDYNEQFF	TGTGCCACCAGTCCCCGTTTAGCGGGGGATTACAATGAGCAGTTCTTC